These 27 T cell receptor beta chains were sequenced from one sample in a study of T cells in Graves' hyperthyroidism and ophthalmopathy. Researchers took RNA transcripts and amplified the TCR beta CDR3 regions from them. The TCR CDR3 first-round RT-PCR relied on the HTBI primer set. TCRdb independently ran MiXCR on the multiplex PCR reads; one entry per CDR3 protein. This sample carries under 650,000 distinct CDR3 sequences, about 16% of them seen once, and the ten largest clones take 3.8%. Sample: blood. Receptor source: a woman in her twenties or thirties with Graves' hyperthyroidism.

The rearrangement uses TRBV28 and TRBJ1-2; TRBD1 matches at 10 bases. The V gene's germline CDR1 is MDHEN and CDR2 SYDVKM. This CDR3 has 16 residues. With V trimmed by 5 bases and J by 4 bases, 10 bases remained unmatched. CDR3: CASSPKTGGWGYGYTF. CDR3 DNA: TGTGCCAGCAGTCCCAAGACAGGGGGCTGGGGCTATGGCTACACCTTC.

In this sample, this clonotype turned up many times. In nucleotides, the CDR3 is TGTGCCTGGAGGATGGACAGGGGGAACACTGAAGCTTTCTTT. Translated: CAWRMDRGNTEAFF. The chain is built from TRBV30 and TRBJ1-1; 9 positions agree with TRBD1. V gave up 3 bases and J gave up 1 base; unmatched junction bases: 3. Germline assignment: CDR1 GTSNPN and CDR2 SVGIG (reference sequence). The CDR3 has 14 amino acids.

CDR3 bases: TGTGCCAGCTGGCGCTCCTATAATTCACCCCTCCACTTT. Its protein is CASWRSYNSPLHF. The chain combines TRBV6-1 with TRBJ1-6; D is undetermined. Germline CDR1 is MNHNS and CDR2 is SASEGT. CDR3 size: 13 residues. Trimming shortened V by 8 bases and J by 0 bases, and 5 bases separated the two germline ends.

This clonotype has a count of ten or more. V usage is TRBV30 and J usage is TRBJ1-1, with TRBD1 identical over 7 bases. Germline V gene sequence: CDR1 GTSNPN, CDR2 SVGIG (reference sequence). The CDR3 contains 14 residues. The ends lost 5 bases at V and 0 bases at J; junction bases unmatched: 6. CDR3 protein: CAWQYRGLNTEAFF. CDR3 DNA: TGTGCCTGGCAGTACAGGGGTTTGAACACTGAAGCTTTCTTT.

This clonotype was detected a few times. The V call is TRBV12-3 or TRBV12-4, the J call TRBJ2-4; the D is unclear. The CDR3 is made up of 15 amino acids. V gave up 3 bases and J gave up 2 bases, with 11 bases separating them. The CDR3 DNA reads as TGTGCCAGCAGTTTTCTGAGGACCCCCAAAAACATTCAGTACTTC. This translates into CASSFLRTPKNIQYF.

This rearrangement joins TRBV9 to TRBJ1-2; no clear D gene. V shed 6 bases and J shed 9 bases, with 21 bases lying between them. The V gene's germline CDR1 is SGDLS and CDR2 YYNGEE. This CDR3 region has 14 residues. The CDR3 DNA reads as TGTGCCAGCAACACCGCCGGAGTTGGGGTGCGCTACACCTTC. It encodes CASNTAGVGVRYTF.

A few counts support this clonotype. The chain has TRBV19 and TRBJ2-1; D ambiguous. This CDR3 has 13 amino acids. V lost 3 bases and J lost 7, with 10 bases in between. The V gene's germline CDR1 is LNHDA and CDR2 SQIVND (reference sequence). CDR3 DNA: TGTGCCAGTAGTATTGGCCAGATGAATGAGCAGTTCTTC. Protein: CASSIGQMNEQFF.

This clonotype was seen ten or more times. The chain carries TRBV5-1 and TRBJ2-7, with D tentatively TRBD1 or TRBD2 (5 bases each). Germline V gene lookup returns CDR1 SGHRS and CDR2 YFSETQ. The CDR3 is made up of 18 amino acids. With 4 bases removed from V and 0 bases from J, the gap between germline ends came to 23 bases. The CDR3 nucleotides read TGCGCCAGCAGCCCCGCACCGTCCTCCGGGGCCATCTCCTACGAGCAGTACTTC. It is translated as CASSPAPSSGAISYEQYF.

The V call is TRBV18, the J call TRBJ2-1, with a possible D match to TRBD1 (6 bases). Trimming cost V 3 bases and J 6 bases, with 12 bases left between them. The CDR3 totals 14 residues. Germline V CDR1 and CDR2: KGHSH, LQKENI. CDR3 region: CASSPPPGVNEQFF. The CDR3 DNA reads as TGTGCCAGCTCACCCCCCCCAGGGGTCAATGAGCAGTTCTTC.

J is TRBJ2-7 and V is TRBV9; D ambiguous. Trimming pared 3 bases from V and 2 bases from J, leaving 15 bases between. The CDR3 length is 15 residues. Germline assignment: CDR1 SGDLS and CDR2 YYNGEE. The CDR3 protein is CASSGGSGGAYEQYF. In nucleotides, the CDR3 is TGTGCCAGCAGCGGAGGTAGTGGCGGAGCCTACGAGCAGTACTTC.

This clonotype was recorded at least ten times. The chain uses TRBV3-1 and TRBJ2-3; TRBD2 agrees at 9 bases. CDR3 length: 14 amino acids. The J segment lost 6 bases and the V segment lost 2 bases, leaving 3 bases of the junction unmatched. Per the germline V gene, CDR1 is LGHDT and CDR2 is YNNKEL (reference sequence). CDR3: CASSQLAGLDTQYF. CDR3 DNA sequence: TGTGCCAGCAGCCAACTAGCGGGGTTGGATACGCAGTATTTT.

V usage is TRBV20-1 and J usage is TRBJ2-7; TRBD1 agrees at 9 bases. This CDR3 region has 13 residues. V lost 6 bases, J lost 5 bases, and 8 bases stayed unmatched. Germline-derived CDR1 and CDR2 are DFQATT and SNEGSKA (reference sequence). In DNA form, the CDR3 reads TGCAGTGCCCCGGGGACAGGGCCACACGAGCAGTACTTC. Amino acids: CSAPGTGPHEQYF.

This clonotype has a count of ten or more. The chain is built from TRBV7-2 and TRBJ2-7; maybe TRBD2 (7 bases). The germline gives CDR1 SGHTA, CDR2 FQGNSA. This CDR3 region has 15 residues. Trimming removed 3 bases from V and 0 bases from J, with 12 bases in between. DNA for the CDR3: TGTGCCAGCAGCTTTTCCGCGGGGGCCTCCTACGAGCAGTACTTC. Translation gives CASSFSAGASYEQYF.

This clonotype was observed at least ten times. CDR3 sequence (DNA): TGCAGTGCTAGAAGGAGACAGGGGGCATCCTACGAGCAGTACTTC. Translation: CSARRRQGASYEQYF. This chain uses TRBV20-1 with TRBJ2-7; 10 nucleotides line up with TRBD1. V shed 2 bases and J 1 base; nucleotides not matched to a gene: 5. Germline V gene data show CDR1 as DFQATT and CDR2 as SNEGSKA (reference sequence). The CDR3 has 15 amino acids.

This chain uses TRBV18 with TRBJ2-6; D tentatively reads TRBD1 or TRBD2 (5 bases each). Germline CDR1 reads KGHSH; CDR2 reads LQKENI. Trimming stripped 1 base from V and 4 bases from J, with 14 bases between. This CDR3 spans 17 amino acids. Written as DNA, the CDR3 is TGTGCCAGCTCACCACAGGGACCCACGGCGGGGGCCAACGTCCTGACTTTC. This sequence encodes CASSPQGPTAGANVLTF. The full variable domain, in which reference TRBV18 and TRBJ2-6 provide the parts outside the CDR3, is NAGVMQNPRHLVRRRGQEARLRCSPMKGHSHVYWYRQLPEEGLKFMVYLQKENIIDESGMPKERFSAEFPKEGPSILRIQQVVRGDSAAYFCASSPQGPTAGANVLTFGAGSRLTVL.

This clonotype was seen many times. This chain uses TRBV2 with TRBJ2-2, with D uncertain. Germline assignment: CDR1 SNHLY and CDR2 FYNNEI. The CDR3 is 12 amino acids. The ends were cut back, 2 bases at V and 6 bases at J, with 4 bases in the middle. The CDR3 nucleotides read TGTGCCAGCAGTGAAACGGCCGGGGAGCTGTTTTTT. Translated: CASSETAGELFF.

In nucleotides, the CDR3 is TGCGCCAGCAGCTTGCTTAGGCAGGGTAGCGAGCAGTACTTC. Translation gives CASSLLRQGSEQYF. This rearrangement joins TRBV5-1 to TRBJ2-7, with D maybe TRBD1 (5 bases). Germline V gives CDR1 SGHRS, CDR2 YFSETQ. This CDR3 has 14 residues. V was trimmed by 1 base and J by 6 bases, leaving 14 bases between them.

This clonotype has ten or more counts. The chain employs TRBV5-5 and TRBJ1-1, with D uncertain. Germline V gives CDR1 SGHKS, CDR2 YYEKEE (reference sequence). Between the trimmed V and J ends, which lost 3 bases and 3 bases, there was a span of 15 bases. There are 15 residues in the CDR3. The CDR3 here is CASSWSWGGDTEAFF. The CDR3 DNA follows: TGTGCCAGCAGCTGGTCGTGGGGTGGGGACACTGAAGCTTTCTTT.

This clonotype showed up just a few times. The J gene is TRBJ2-7, the V gene TRBV28; possibly TRBD1 for D (5 bases). Germline V gene sequence: CDR1 MDHEN, CDR2 SYDVKM. Trimming shortened V by 6 bases and J by 1 base, and 16 bases separated the two germline ends. CDR3 length equals 15 residues. The CDR3 loop reads CASSYDRFTSYEQYF. CDR3 DNA sequence: TGTGCCAGCAGCTATGACAGATTTACTTCCTACGAGCAGTACTTC.

The CDR3 DNA is TGTGCCACCCGACAGGTCGCCCCAGATACGCAGTATTTT. Its protein product is CATRQVAPDTQYF. The rearrangement joins TRBV15 to TRBJ2-3, with D perhaps matching TRBD1 (6 bases). V was pared by 8 bases and J by 4 bases, with 13 bases between. Germline V gene data show CDR1 as LNHNV and CDR2 as YYDKDF (reference sequence). The CDR3 consists of 13 residues.

This clonotype was recorded at least ten times. The V and J genes are TRBV28 and TRBJ2-2; D may be TRBD2 (6 bases). Germline CDR1 reads MDHEN; CDR2 reads SYDVKM. This CDR3 spans 14 amino acids. The V and J ends lost 6 bases and 2 bases respectively, with 10 bases between them. CDR3 protein: CASRLSGNTGELFF. The CDR3 nucleotides read TGTGCCAGCAGACTTAGCGGTAACACCGGGGAGCTGTTTTTT.

This clonotype was counted many times. The chain links TRBV12-3 or TRBV12-4 to TRBJ2-3; D not certain. V lost 7 bases and J lost 2, with 7 bases in between. The length of the CDR3 is 12 residues. The CDR3 bases are TGTGCCAGCACCTTGAACACAGATACGCAGTATTTT. As protein: CASTLNTDTQYF.

This clonotype has at least ten counts. This rearrangement joins TRBV30 to TRBJ2-7; no firm D call. The CDR3 is made up of 13 amino acids. CDR1 is GTSNPN and CDR2 is SVGIG in the germline V gene (reference sequence). The germline V and J ends were trimmed by 0 bases and 3 bases, with 9 bases remaining between them. The CDR3: CAWSVAKNYEQYF. The CDR3 coding sequence is TGTGCCTGGAGTGTCGCTAAGAACTACGAGCAGTACTTC.

This clonotype appeared many times. This chain uses TRBV6-1 with TRBJ2-2; D is perhaps TRBD1 or TRBD2 (5 bases each). Trimming took 5 bases from V and 1 from J, leaving 8 bases between them. Germline V gives CDR1 MNHNS, CDR2 SASEGT. This CDR3 region has 14 residues. The CDR3 region has the DNA TGTGCCAGCAGTTTTGGGGGGAACACCGGGGAGCTGTTTTTT. Translating gives CASSFGGNTGELFF.

This clonotype came up many times. CDR3 nucleotides: TGTGCCAGCAGTTTTCCGAGGAGGGCGAACACTGAAGCTTTCTTT. It is translated as CASSFPRRANTEAFF. V and J are TRBV28 and TRBJ1-1; D call uncertain. Trimming stripped 3 bases from V and 1 base from J, with 12 bases between. The CDR3 consists of 15 residues. Germline V gene lookup returns CDR1 MDHEN and CDR2 SYDVKM.

This clonotype was seen a handful of times. This chain links TRBV5-6 with TRBJ2-2; 7 positions match TRBD2. CDR1 and CDR2 from the germline V gene are SGHDT and YYEEEE. CDR3 length equals 15 residues. Trimming took 0 bases from V and 4 from J; bases not matched to a gene: 3. For the CDR3, the DNA is TGTGCCAGCAGCTTGGCGCGGGAGCTCACCGGGGAGCTGTTTTTT. This sequence encodes CASSLARELTGELFF.

This clonotype was found many times. V usage is TRBV15 and J usage is TRBJ2-7; D unresolved. Per the germline V gene, CDR1 is LNHNV and CDR2 is YYDKDF (reference sequence). The CDR3 loop spans 14 amino acids. Trimming shortened V by 1 base and J by 0 bases, and 7 bases separated the two germline ends. For the CDR3, the DNA is TGTGCCACCAGCAGAGTGACAAACTCCTACGAGCAGTACTTC. This gives the protein CATSRVTNSYEQYF.